This T cell receptor beta chain was sequenced in a study of shared clonotypes between healthy human individuals. About this clone: Its target is not known.

The method was immunoSEQ multiplex PCR; TCRdb's version includes in-frame clones alone and lacks a portion of them. The repertoire holds 2 million to 2.5 million clones, roughly 90% seen once, with approximately 0.41% in the top ten. General observations from the study: Inspection by rarefaction showed sorted-subset sequencing to be incomplete despite large depth. For naive CD4 cells, around 5.1% of clonotypes were shared across a handful of donors. Non-shared clonotypes had lower generation probabilities than clonotypes shared by all four sorted-subset donors.

The CDR3 totals 12 residues. Donors had no recently reported acute infections or vaccinations and were HIV-negative. V and J are TRBV21-1 and TRBJ2-7. TRBV21-1 is noted as a pseudogene. The sample comprised naive CD4+ T cells from PBMCs. Regarding subset: CD45RA+ positively selected. The clonotype was recovered from a man younger than 35 in good health. Some clones in this sample may be carry-over from other donors' samples. As DNA, the CDR3 is TGTGCCAGCAGCAAACGTCAGGACGGGCAGTACTTC. This sequence encodes CASSKRQDGQYF.